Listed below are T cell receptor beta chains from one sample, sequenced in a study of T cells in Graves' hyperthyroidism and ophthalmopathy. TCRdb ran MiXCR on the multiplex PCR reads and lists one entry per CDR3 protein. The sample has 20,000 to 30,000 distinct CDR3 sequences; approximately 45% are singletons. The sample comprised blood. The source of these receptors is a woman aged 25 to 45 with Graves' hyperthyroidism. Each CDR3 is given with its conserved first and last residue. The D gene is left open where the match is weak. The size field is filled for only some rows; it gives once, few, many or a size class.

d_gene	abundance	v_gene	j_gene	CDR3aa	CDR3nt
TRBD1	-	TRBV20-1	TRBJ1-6	CSALGQGNSPLHF	TGCAGTGCCCTAGGACAGGGCAATTCACCCCTCCACTTT
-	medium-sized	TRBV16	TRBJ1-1	CASSDGAVTEAFF	TGTGCCAGCAGTGACGGAGCGGTCACTGAAGCTTTCTTT
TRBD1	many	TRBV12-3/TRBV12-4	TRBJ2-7	CASRPTGGVNEQYF	TGTGCCAGCAGGCCAACAGGGGGCGTCAACGAGCAGTACTTC
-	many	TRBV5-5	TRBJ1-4	CASSFNREKLFF	TGTGCCAGCAGCTTTAACAGAGAAAAACTGTTTTTT
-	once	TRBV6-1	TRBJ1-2	CACGQHYGYTF	TGTGCCTGCGGTCAGCACTATGGTTACACCTTC
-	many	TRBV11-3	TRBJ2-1	CASSLNSNEQFF	TGTGCCAGCAGCTTAAATTCCAATGAGCAGTTCTTC
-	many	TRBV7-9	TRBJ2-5	CASSSLQGMETQYF	TGTGCCAGCAGCTCACTACAGGGAATGGAGACCCAGTACTTC
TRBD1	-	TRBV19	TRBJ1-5	CASSSGTVDSWAQHF	TGTGCCAGTAGCTCTGGGACAGTAGACTCATGGGCCCAGCATTTT
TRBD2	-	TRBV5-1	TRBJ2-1	CTSRSGARDEQFF	TGCACCAGCAGGAGCGGGGCCAGGGATGAGCAGTTCTTC
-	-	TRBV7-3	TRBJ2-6	CASSSGVDTEAF	TGTGCCAGCAGCTCAGGGGTTGACACTGAAGCTTTC
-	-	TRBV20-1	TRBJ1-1	CSARGGTEAFF	TGCAGTGCTAGGGGGGGCACTGAAGCTTTCTTT
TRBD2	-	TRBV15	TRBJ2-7	CATSITSTSGSEQYF	TGTGCCACCAGCATCACCTCGACTAGCGGGAGCGAGCAGTACTTC
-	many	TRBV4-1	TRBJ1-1	CASSQDEGETEAFF	TGCGCCAGCAGCCAAGATGAGGGGGAGACTGAAGCTTTCTTT
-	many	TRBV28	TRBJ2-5	CASSSDLGETQYF	TGTGCCAGCAGTTCCGACTTGGGGGAGACCCAGTACTTC
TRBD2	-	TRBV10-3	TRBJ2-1	CAIREGLAEDNEQFF	TGTGCCATCAGAGAGGGACTAGCGGAAGACAATGAGCAGTTCTTC
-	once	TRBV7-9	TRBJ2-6	CASSSRFTVLTF	TGTGCCAGCAGCTCGCGGTTCACCGTCCTGACTTTC
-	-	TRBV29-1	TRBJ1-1	CSLVRNTEAFF	TGCAGCTTAGTCCGGAACACTGAAGCTTTCTTT
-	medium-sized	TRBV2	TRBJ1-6	CASSEQGTSSYNSPLHF	TGTGCCAGCAGTGAACAGGGCACGAGCTCCTATAATTCACCCCTCCACTTT
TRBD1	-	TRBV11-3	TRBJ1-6	CASSRMNPPGQGYSPLHF	TGTGCCAGCAGCCGAATGAACCCACCGGGACAGGGTTATTCACCCCTCCACTTT
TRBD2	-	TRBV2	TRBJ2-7	CASSQTSGRYEQYF	TGTGCCAGCAGCCAGACTAGCGGGAGGTACGAGCAGTACTTC
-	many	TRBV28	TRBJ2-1	CASGGDKPISEQFF	TGTGCCAGCGGTGGGGACAAACCTATCAGCGAGCAGTTCTTC
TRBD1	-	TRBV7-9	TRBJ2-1	CASGRTGGGSEEQFF	TGTGCCAGCGGGAGGACAGGGGGCGGGAGTGAGGAGCAGTTCTTC
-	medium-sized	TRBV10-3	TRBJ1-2	CAISDSGLWTGYTF	TGTGCCATCAGTGACTCGGGCCTCTGGACGGGCTACACCTTC
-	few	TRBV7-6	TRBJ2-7	CASSLAGGYEQYF	TGTGCCAGCAGCTTAGCGGGGGGCTACGAGCAGTACTTC
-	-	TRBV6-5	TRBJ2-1	CASSLIATTAANEQFF	TGTGCCAGCAGTTTAATAGCGACCACGGCGGCCAATGAGCAGTTCTTC
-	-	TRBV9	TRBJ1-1	CASSETVGGMDTEAFF	TGTGCCAGCAGCGAGACGGTAGGGGGTATGGACACTGAAGCTTTCTTT
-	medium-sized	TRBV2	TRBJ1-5	CASTRQQYQPQHF	TGTGCCAGCACGCGGCAGCAATATCAGCCCCAGCATTTT
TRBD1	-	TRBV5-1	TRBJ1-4	CAGSPGQANEKLFF	TGCGCCGGCAGCCCGGGACAGGCGAATGAAAAACTGTTTTTT
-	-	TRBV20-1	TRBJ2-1	CSATRGFVDNEQFF	TGCAGTGCTACTAGGGGTTTCGTCGATAATGAGCAGTTCTTC
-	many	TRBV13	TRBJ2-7	CASSLGPILYEQYF	TGTGCCAGCAGCCTAGGACCGATCCTCTACGAGCAGTACTTC
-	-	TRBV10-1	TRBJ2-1	CASRGSFEQFF	TGCGCCAGCAGAGGGAGTTTTGAGCAGTTCTTC
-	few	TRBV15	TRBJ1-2	CATSRGGDTNYGYTF	TGTGCCACCAGCAGAGGGGGAGATACTAACTATGGCTACACCTTC
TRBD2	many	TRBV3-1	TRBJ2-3	CASSHGTSGGGYF	TGTGCCAGCAGCCACGGGACTAGCGGGGGGGGGTATTTT
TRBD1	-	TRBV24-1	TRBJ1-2	CATSDTRDRPISYTF	TGTGCCACCAGTGATACCCGGGACAGGCCTATTAGCTACACCTTC
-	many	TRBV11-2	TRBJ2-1	CASSLGQGYNEQFF	TGTGCCAGCAGCTTAGGGCAGGGTTACAATGAGCAGTTCTTC
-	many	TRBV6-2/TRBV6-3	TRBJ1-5	CASRRPGAQHF	TGTGCCAGCAGGCGACCCGGTGCCCAGCATTTT
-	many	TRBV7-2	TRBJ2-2	CASSLGGNGNTGELFF	TGTGCCAGCAGCCTAGGGGGAAACGGTAACACCGGGGAGCTGTTTTTT
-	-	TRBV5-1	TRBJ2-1	CASSFVPGRNEQFF	TGCGCCAGCAGCTTTGTCCCAGGTAGAAATGAGCAGTTCTTC
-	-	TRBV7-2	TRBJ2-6	CASSFTATGANVLTF	TGTGCCAGCAGCTTTACGGCCACTGGGGCCAACGTCCTGACTTTC
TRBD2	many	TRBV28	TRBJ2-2	CMSTSGRAGELFF	TGTATGTCGACTAGCGGGAGGGCCGGGGAGCTGTTTTTT
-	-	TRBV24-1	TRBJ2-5	CATGGGGWQETQYF	TGTGCCACCGGGGGCGGGGGATGGCAAGAGACCCAGTACTTC
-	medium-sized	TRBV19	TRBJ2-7	CASSIEEGSYEQYF	TGTGCCAGTAGTATAGAGGAGGGGTCCTACGAGCAGTACTTC
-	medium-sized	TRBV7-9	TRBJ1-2	CASSLYAGTNYGYTF	TGTGCCAGCAGCTTGTATGCAGGTACTAACTATGGCTACACCTTC
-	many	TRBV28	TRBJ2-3	CASRTTDTQYF	TGTGCCAGCAGGACCACAGATACGCAGTATTTT
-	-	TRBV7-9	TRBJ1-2	CASSIYLCSVVSVNYGYTF	-
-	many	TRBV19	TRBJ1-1	CASSIQGRGTEAFF	TGTGCCAGTAGTATCCAGGGGAGGGGTACTGAAGCTTTCTTT
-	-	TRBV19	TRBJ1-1	CASSRRAGSAFF	TGTGCCAGTAGTAGGAGGGCTGGGTCAGCTTTCTTT
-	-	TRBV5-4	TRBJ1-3	CASSIQRGNTIYF	TGTGCCAGCAGCATCCAGAGAGGAAACACCATATATTTT
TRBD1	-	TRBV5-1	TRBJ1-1	CASSLAAGGTEAFF	TGCGCCAGCAGCTTGGCGGCAGGGGGCACTGAAGCTTTCTTT
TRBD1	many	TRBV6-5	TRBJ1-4	CASSTTGWNEKLFF	TGTGCCAGCAGTACGACAGGGTGGAATGAAAAACTGTTTTTT
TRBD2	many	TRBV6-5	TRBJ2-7	CASSYSGSSYEQYF	TGTGCCAGCAGTTACAGCGGGAGCTCCTACGAGCAGTACTTC